This TCR beta chain was sequenced for a study of neurological immune-mediated disorders. The CDR3 has 13 residues. V lost 2 bases to trimming and J lost 0 bases, with 3 bases between them. Germline CDR1 is LNHNV and CDR2 is YYDKDF (reference sequence). cDNA was made by 5'RACE with 10-nucleotide random UMIs. TCRdb re-derived calls from the 5' RACE reads in MiXCR, one entry per CDR3 protein. The data show some 120,000 distinct CDR3 sequences, roughly 3.2% seen once. The unsorted libraries were generated from a total of 2 million PBMCs, which had been stored in RNAlater at -80 C. This clonotype was detected many times.

The receptor was derived from a woman in her twenties or thirties with multiple sclerosis. The J gene is TRBJ2-3, the V gene TRBV15; D is uncertain. The sequenced material came from PBMCs. In DNA, the CDR3 is TGTGCCACCAGCAGAACTAGCACAGATACGCAGTATTTT. This encodes CATSRTSTDTQYF.